The present T cell receptor (beta chain) was sequenced within a study of cytomegalovirus exposure and HLA in healthy donors. 60 Vbeta and 13 Jbeta primers were used in PCR. Profiling relied on immunoSEQ multiplex PCR, and the TCRdb table lists in-frame clones only, not all of them. The sample holds 200,000 to 250,000 clones, roughly 80% seen once. The TCR was taken from a girl aged 2-10 years in good health and CMV-seronegative. The material sequenced was PBMCs.

As DNA, the CDR3 is TGTGCCAGCAGCCACCAGACAGGGCTCATCAACACCGGGGAGCTGTTTTTT. Its translation is CASSHQTGLINTGELFF. The gene calls are TRBV9 and TRBJ2-2, with 7 positions matching TRBD1. J gave up 2 bases and V 4 bases, and 11 bases lay outside the gene matches. The germline V gene encodes CDR1 SGDLS and CDR2 YYNGEE. The CDR3 covers 17 residues.